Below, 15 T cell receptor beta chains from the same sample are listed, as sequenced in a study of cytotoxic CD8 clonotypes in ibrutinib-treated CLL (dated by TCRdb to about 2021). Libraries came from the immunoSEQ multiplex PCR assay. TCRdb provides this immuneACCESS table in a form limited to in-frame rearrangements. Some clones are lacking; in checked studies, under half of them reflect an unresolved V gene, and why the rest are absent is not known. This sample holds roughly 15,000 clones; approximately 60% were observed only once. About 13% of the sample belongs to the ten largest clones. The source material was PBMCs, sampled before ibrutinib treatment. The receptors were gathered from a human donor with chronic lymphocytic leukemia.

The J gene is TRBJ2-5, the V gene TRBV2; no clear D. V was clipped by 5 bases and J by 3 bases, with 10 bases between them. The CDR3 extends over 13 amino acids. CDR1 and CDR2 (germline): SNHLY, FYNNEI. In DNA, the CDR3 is TGTGCCAGCAGTCGGGCAGCTAAAGAGACCCAGTACTTC. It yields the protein CASSRAAKETQYF.

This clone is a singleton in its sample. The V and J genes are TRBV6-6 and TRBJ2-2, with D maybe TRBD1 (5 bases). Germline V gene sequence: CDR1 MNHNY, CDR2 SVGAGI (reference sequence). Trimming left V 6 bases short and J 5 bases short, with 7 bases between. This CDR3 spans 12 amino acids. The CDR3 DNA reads TGTGCCAGCAGATCAGGGACCGGGGAGCTGTTTTTT. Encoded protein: CASRSGTGELFF.

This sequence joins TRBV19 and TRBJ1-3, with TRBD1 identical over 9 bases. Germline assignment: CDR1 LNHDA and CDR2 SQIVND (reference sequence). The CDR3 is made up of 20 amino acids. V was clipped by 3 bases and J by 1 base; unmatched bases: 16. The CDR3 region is CASSIGAPGQGGQSGNTIYF. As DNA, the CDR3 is TGTGCCAGTAGTATCGGGGCACCGGGACAGGGTGGACAATCTGGAAACACCATATATTTT.

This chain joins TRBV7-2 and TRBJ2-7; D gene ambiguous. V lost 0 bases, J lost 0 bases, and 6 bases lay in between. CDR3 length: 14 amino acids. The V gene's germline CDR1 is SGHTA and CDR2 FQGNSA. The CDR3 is CASSLAGSSYEQYF. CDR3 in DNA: TGTGCCAGCAGCTTAGCTGGAAGCTCCTACGAGCAGTACTTC.

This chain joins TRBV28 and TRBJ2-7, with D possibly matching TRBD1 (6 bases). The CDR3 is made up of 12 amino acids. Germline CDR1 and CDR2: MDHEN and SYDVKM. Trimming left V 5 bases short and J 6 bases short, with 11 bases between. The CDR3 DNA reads TGTGCCAGCAGTCAAACAGGGTTCGAGCAGTACTTC. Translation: CASSQTGFEQYF.

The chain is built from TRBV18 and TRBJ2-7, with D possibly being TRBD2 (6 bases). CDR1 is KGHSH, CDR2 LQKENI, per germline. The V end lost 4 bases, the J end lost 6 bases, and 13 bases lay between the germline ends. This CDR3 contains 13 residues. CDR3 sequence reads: CASSRTGGVEQYV. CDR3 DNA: TGTGCCAGCTCACGGACCGGGGGAGTCGAGCAGTACGTC.

Here the CDR3 DNA reads TGCGCCAGCGCGACTGGGGTATTCTACGAGCAGTACTTC. It is translated as CASATGVFYEQYF. V is TRBV5-1 and J is TRBJ2-7; D not certain. This CDR3 spans 13 amino acids. Trimming took off 7 bases at V and 3 bases at J, with 14 bases between the two ends. The germline V gene encodes CDR1 SGHRS and CDR2 YFSETQ.

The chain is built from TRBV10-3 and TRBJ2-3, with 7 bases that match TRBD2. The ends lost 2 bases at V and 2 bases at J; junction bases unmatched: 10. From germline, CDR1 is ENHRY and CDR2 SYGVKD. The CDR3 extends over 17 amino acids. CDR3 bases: TGTGCCATCAGTGAGCCAGAGACTAGCTCTTACACAGATACGCAGTATTTT. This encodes CAISEPETSSYTDTQYF.

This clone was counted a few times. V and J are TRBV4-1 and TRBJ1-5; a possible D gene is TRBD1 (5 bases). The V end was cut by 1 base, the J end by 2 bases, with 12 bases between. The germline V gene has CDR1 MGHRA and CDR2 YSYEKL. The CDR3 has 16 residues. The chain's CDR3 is CASSQGWGLGNQPQHF. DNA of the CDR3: TGCGCCAGCAGCCAAGGTTGGGGGTTGGGCAATCAGCCCCAGCATTTT.

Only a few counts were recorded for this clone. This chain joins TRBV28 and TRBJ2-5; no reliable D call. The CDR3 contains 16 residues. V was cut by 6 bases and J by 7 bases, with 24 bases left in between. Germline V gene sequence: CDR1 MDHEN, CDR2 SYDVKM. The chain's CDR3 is CASSPLPNWSLGTQYF. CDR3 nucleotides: TGTGCCAGCAGCCCACTTCCCAACTGGTCCCTAGGGACCCAGTACTTC. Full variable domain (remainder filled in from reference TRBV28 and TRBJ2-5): DVKVTQSSRYLVKRTGEKVFLECVQDMDHENMFWYRQDPGLGLRLIYFSYDVKMKEKGDIPEGYSVSREKKERFSLILESASTNQTSMYLCASSPLPNWSLGTQYFGPGTRLLVL.

The CDR3 region has the DNA TGTGCCAGCACCCCCGGACGGGCTCGGGGCTACACCTTC. This gives the protein CASTPGRARGYTF. The gene calls are TRBV6-1 and TRBJ1-2; D unresolved. V shed 7 bases and J shed 8 bases, with 17 bases lying between them. Germline CDR1 reads MNHNS; CDR2 reads SASEGT. The CDR3 runs 13 residues.

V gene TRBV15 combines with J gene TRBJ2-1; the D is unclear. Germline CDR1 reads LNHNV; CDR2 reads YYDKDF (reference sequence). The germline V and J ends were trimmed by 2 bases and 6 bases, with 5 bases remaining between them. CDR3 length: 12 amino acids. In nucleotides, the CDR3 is TGTGCCACCAGCAGACAAACCAATGAGCAGTTCTTC. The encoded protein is CATSRQTNEQFF.

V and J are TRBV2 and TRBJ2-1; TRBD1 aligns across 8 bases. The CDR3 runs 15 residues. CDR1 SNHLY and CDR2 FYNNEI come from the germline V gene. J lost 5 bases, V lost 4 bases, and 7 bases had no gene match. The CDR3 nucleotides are TGTGCCAGCAGTGGCTTGGACAGGGCGGACAATGAGCAGTTCTTC. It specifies CASSGLDRADNEQFF. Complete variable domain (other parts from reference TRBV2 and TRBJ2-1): EPEVTQTPSHQVTQMGQEVILRCVPISNHLYFYWYRQILGQKVEFLVSFYNNEISEKSEIFDDQFSVERPDGSNFTLKIRSTKLEDSAMYFCASSGLDRADNEQFFGPGTRLTVL.

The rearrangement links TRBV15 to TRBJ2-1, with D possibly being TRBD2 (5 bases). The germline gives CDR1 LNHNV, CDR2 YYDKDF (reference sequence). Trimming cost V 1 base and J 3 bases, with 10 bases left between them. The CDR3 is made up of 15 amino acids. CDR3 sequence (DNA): TGTGCCACCAGCAGAGCGGGATGGGGCTACAATGAGCAGTTCTTC. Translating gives CATSRAGWGYNEQFF. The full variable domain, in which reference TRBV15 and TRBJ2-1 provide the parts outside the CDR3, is DAMVIQNPRYQVTQFGKPVTLSCSQTLNHNVMYWYQQKSSQAPKLLFHYYDKDFNNEADTPDNFQSRRPNTSFCFLDIRSPGLGDTAMYLCATSRAGWGYNEQFFGPGTRLTVL.

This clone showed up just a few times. This CDR3 reads CASGPDNEQFF. Written as DNA, the CDR3 is TGTGCCAGTGGTCCCGACAATGAGCAGTTCTTC. This sequence joins TRBV6-5 and TRBJ2-1; no reliable D call. The CDR3 runs 11 residues. Germline V CDR1 and CDR2: MNHEY, SVGAGI. V was pared by 9 bases and J by 5 bases, with 8 bases between.